This T cell receptor beta chain was captured by sequencing in a study of shared clonotypes between healthy human individuals. The CDR3 loop spans 14 amino acids. The germline gives CDR1 MRHNA, CDR2 SNTAGT. As for this clone: This sequence is one base from a far larger clone and is likely a read error.

Clones were read by immunoSEQ multiplex PCR, and TCRdb kept only the in-frame ones, dropping some. The sample carries about 490,000 clones, about three quarters recorded once. This chain uses TRBV6-4 with TRBJ2-2; TRBD1 matches 7 bases. The sequencing sample was made of PBMCs. This clonotype originated in a woman aged 40 to 50 in good health. Some clones in this sample may be carry-over from other donors' samples. The CDR3 coding sequence is TGTGCCGGCAGTGCCGGGACAGACACCGGGGAGCTGTTTTTT. Translation: CAGSAGTDTGELFF.